A single sample gave rise to the 26 T cell receptor beta chains below, sequenced in a study of blood T cells in healthy people across ages. Together with a sample-barcoded 5' primer, a J-beta primer mix was included in a second PCR lasting about 7 to 11 cycles. TCRdb reanalysed the 5' RACE reads using MiXCR and keeps one entry per CDR3 protein. Among approximately 2,000,000 distinct CDR3 sequences listed, around 40% were seen once. Sequencing was done on a sample of blood. The receptors come from a human donor in good health.

V and J are TRBV12-3 or TRBV12-4 and TRBJ2-1, with D perhaps matching TRBD2 (7 bases). This CDR3 is 15 amino acids long. V dropped 2 bases and J dropped 8 bases, with 16 bases sitting between them. The CDR3: CASSLSGGLIYEQFF. The CDR3 DNA reads as TGTGCCAGCAGTTTATCCGGGGGGCTTATCTATGAGCAGTTCTTC.

This clonotype has just a few counts. The chain is built from TRBV20-1 and TRBJ2-7; D gene ambiguous. The CDR3 consists of 16 residues. CDR1 is DFQATT, CDR2 SNEGSKA, per germline (reference sequence). The V and J ends lost 2 bases and 3 bases respectively, with 20 bases between them. This chain's CDR3 is CSARPRLRLKGYEQYF. CDR3 in DNA: TGCAGTGCTAGACCCCGTCTCCGTTTGAAAGGCTACGAGCAGTACTTC.

The chain combines TRBV10-3 with TRBJ2-1; 7 nucleotides align to TRBD1. The trim removed 4 bases at V and 8 bases at J, leaving 11 bases unmatched. CDR3 length: 15 amino acids. In germline, CDR1 is ENHRY, CDR2 SYGVKD. CDR3 DNA sequence: TGTGCCATCAGTGGGGTCAGGGGGTCGGTAGATGAGCAGTTCTTC. This gives the protein CAISGVRGSVDEQFF.

In this sample, this clonotype turned up a few times. The chain links TRBV12-3 or TRBV12-4 to TRBJ2-5; 10 bases map to TRBD2. Germline trimming cut 3 bases from V and 5 bases from J; bases unmatched to any gene: 6. CDR3 size: 15 residues. The CDR3 DNA reads TGTGCCAGCAGTTTGGGCGGGACTAGCGCGGAGACCCAGTACTTC. Translated: CASSLGGTSAETQYF.

The rearrangement joins TRBV6-2 or TRBV6-3 to TRBJ1-1, with D possibly being TRBD1 (5 bases). The CDR3 is 14 amino acids. Germline V CDR1 and CDR2: MNHEY, SVGEGT. V dropped 0 bases and J dropped 7 bases, with 12 bases sitting between them. The CDR3 loop reads CASSYSLRRGEAFF. In nucleotides, the CDR3 is TGTGCCAGCAGTTACTCCCTGCGGAGGGGTGAAGCTTTCTTT.

The CDR3 nucleotides read TGTGCCAGCAGCTTCGGACAGGGAACCGGAAACACCATATATTTT. Its translation is CASSFGQGTGNTIYF. V and J are TRBV5-6 and TRBJ1-3; 8 bases are shared with TRBD1. The CDR3 covers 15 residues. Unmatched junction bases numbered 5, after V lost 2 bases and J lost 4 bases. Germline V gene data show CDR1 as SGHDT and CDR2 as YYEEEE.

This clonotype was found many times. The chain recombines TRBV5-5 with TRBJ2-7, with a possible D match to TRBD1 (6 bases). Per germline, CDR1 SGHKS and CDR2 YYEKEE (reference sequence). This CDR3 is 13 amino acids long. Trimming took off 4 bases at V and 4 bases at J, with 12 bases between the two ends. The CDR3 DNA sequence: TGTGCCAGCAGCCGGACAGAAGGTTACGAGCAGTACTTC. This gives the protein CASSRTEGYEQYF. Filled out from reference TRBV5-5 and TRBJ2-7, the complete variable domain reads DAGVTQSPTHLIKTRGQQVTLRCSPISGHKSVSWYQQVLGQGPQFIFQYYEKEERGRGNFPDRFSARQFPNYSSELNVNALLLGDSALYLCASSRTEGYEQYFGPGTRLTVT.

This clonotype was seen only a few times. This chain uses TRBV4-3 with TRBJ2-7; TRBD1 might be the D (5 bases). Trimming took 3 bases from V and 3 from J, leaving 15 bases between them. This CDR3 region has 15 residues. Germline loops: CDR1 LGHNA, CDR2 YSLEER. CDR3 bases: TGCGCCAGCAGCCAGGACACCGGGCTACGCTACGAGCAGTACTTC. Translated, it gives CASSQDTGLRYEQYF.

Details on this clonotype: At one of its ends the junction is not consistent with the germline gene, which may arise from a read error. The J gene is TRBJ1-2, the V gene TRBV4-2; tentative D call: TRBD1 (6 bases). Germline values: CDR1 LGHNA, CDR2 YNFKEQ. The CDR3 covers 15 residues. The CDR3 reads CASSLFLGAGDGYTF. In nucleotides, the CDR3 is TGTGCTAGCAGCCTCTTCCTCGGGGCAGGGGATGGCTACACCTTC.

The chain uses TRBV5-1 and TRBJ2-5; no clear D gene. The J call may be mistaken, given a closer DNA end match to TRBJ2-7. Germline CDR1 reads SGHRS; CDR2 reads YFSETQ. CDR3 length: 15 residues. The CDR3 is CASSLWQRLEDEQYF. The CDR3 nucleotides read TGCGCCAGCAGCTTGTGGCAGCGCCTCGAGGACGAGCAGTACTTC.

The genes are TRBV15 and TRBJ2-3; perhaps TRBD2 as D (5 bases). The V and J ends lost 0 bases and 6 bases respectively, with 13 bases between them. Germline V gives CDR1 LNHNV, CDR2 YYDKDF (reference sequence). This CDR3 has 15 amino acids. For the CDR3, the DNA is TGTGCCACCAGCAGAGATGACCGGGGTAGGGATACGCAGTATTTT. It encodes CATSRDDRGRDTQYF.

The rearrangement links TRBV5-5 to TRBJ2-7, with 9 bases matching TRBD1. Germline V gene sequence: CDR1 SGHKS, CDR2 YYEKEE (reference sequence). This CDR3 contains 20 residues. The junction had 19 bases not matched to a gene; V was cut back by 0 bases and J by 3 bases. The CDR3 region is CASSLAGTGFFFERYYEQYF. CDR3 in DNA: TGTGCCAGCAGCTTGGCTGGGACAGGGTTTTTCTTCGAACGTTACTACGAGCAGTACTTC.

This rearrangement joins TRBV6-1 to TRBJ1-2; D might be TRBD1 (6 bases). CDR1 is MNHNS and CDR2 is SASEGT in the germline V gene. The CDR3 is made up of 17 amino acids. The ends were cut back, 2 bases at V and 7 bases at J, with 23 bases in the middle. CDR3 DNA sequence: TGTGCCAGCAGTGAATCAGGGTCGGGTTGGCCCAGGGGTGGCTACACCTTC. Protein: CASSESGSGWPRGGYTF.

Remarks on this clonotype: The germline gene is not matched at one end of the junction; a read error may be the cause. The chain has TRBV5-1 and TRBJ2-1; the D is unclear. CDR1 is SGHRS, CDR2 YFSETQ, per germline. The CDR3 is made up of 16 amino acids. CDR3 coding DNA: TGTGCCAGCAGCTTAGTGGTTGCCAGCTCCTACAATGAGCAGTTCTTC. Protein sequence: CASSLVVASSYNEQFF.

The chain couples TRBV4-2 to TRBJ2-6; unclear D gene. With 0 bases removed from V and 1 base from J, the gap between germline ends came to 10 bases. Per the germline V gene, CDR1 is LGHNA and CDR2 is YNFKEQ. CDR3 length equals 17 residues. The CDR3 region is CASSQDSSRSGANVLTF. The CDR3 region has the DNA TGTGCCAGCAGCCAAGATTCCAGCAGGTCTGGGGCCAACGTCCTGACTTTC.

This clonotype was observed a few times. The rearrangement joins TRBV3-1 to TRBJ2-3; 9 nucleotides line up with TRBD1. The CDR3 has 15 residues. J gave up 4 bases and V 3 bases, and 5 bases lay outside the gene matches. CDR1 is LGHDT and CDR2 is YNNKEL in the germline V gene (reference sequence). For the CDR3, the DNA is TGTGCCAGCAGCCAGGGGACAGGGTACCCAGATACGCAGTATTTT. This gives the protein CASSQGTGYPDTQYF.

This clonotype was detected only a few times. The gene calls are TRBV11-2 and TRBJ2-3; TRBD1 aligns across 9 bases. The germline V gene has CDR1 SGHAT and CDR2 FQNNGV. The CDR3 is 15 residues long. V shed 5 bases, J shed 5 bases, and the junction held 8 bases outside the gene matches. The CDR3 region is CASSPGTGRIDTQYF. The CDR3 DNA follows: TGTGCCAGCAGCCCCGGGACAGGGAGGATAGATACGCAGTATTTT. The full variable domain, with the rest looked up from reference TRBV11-2 and TRBJ2-3, is EAGVAQSPRYKIIEKRQSVAFWCNPISGHATLYWYQQILGQGPKLLIQFQNNGVVDDSQLPKDRFSAERLKGVDSTLKIQPAKLEDSAVYLCASSPGTGRIDTQYFGPGTRLTVL.

CDR3 loop: CASSQELGSGGYTF. In DNA, the CDR3 is TGTGCCAGCAGCCAAGAGTTGGGGAGCGGTGGCTACACCTTC. The V gene is TRBV3-1, the J gene TRBJ1-2, with D unresolved. V was shortened by 0 bases and J by 7 bases, with 12 bases between the two germline ends. Germline values: CDR1 LGHDT, CDR2 YNNKEL (reference sequence). The CDR3 is made up of 14 amino acids.

The chain has TRBV18 and TRBJ2-1; D is unclear. CDR3 length: 12 amino acids. Germline lookup yields CDR1 KGHSH and CDR2 LQKENI. Trimming left V 2 bases short and J 9 bases short, with 8 bases between. CDR3 sequence reads: CASSPSFGEQFF. The CDR3 nucleotides are TGTGCCAGCTCACCATCATTTGGTGAGCAGTTCTTC.

The genes are TRBV6-1 and TRBJ1-1, with TRBD1 as a possible D gene (6 bases). CDR3 length equals 19 residues. Germline V gene data show CDR1 as MNHNS and CDR2 as SASEGT. V was cut by 6 bases and J by 2 bases, with 28 bases left in between. CDR3 nucleotides: TGTGCCAGCAGACCATCCAGGGCCCGAGACAGGACGCTTAACACTGAAGCTTTCTTT. Translated: CASRPSRARDRTLNTEAFF.

This clonotype has just a few counts. The genes are TRBV7-2 and TRBJ1-6, with D uncertain. The germline V and J ends were trimmed by 10 bases and 10 bases, with 17 bases remaining between them. The CDR3 runs to 13 residues. Germline lookup yields CDR1 SGHTA and CDR2 FQGNSA. CDR3 amino acids: CATTTPLRSPLHF. As DNA, the CDR3 is TGTGCCACCACAACCCCCTTACGGTCACCCCTCCACTTT.

V and J are TRBV5-1 and TRBJ2-5; 10 positions agree with TRBD1. CDR1 SGHRS and CDR2 YFSETQ come from the germline V gene. Trimming removed 5 bases from V and 11 bases from J; junction bases left unmatched: 15. This CDR3 region has 15 residues. CDR3 nucleotide sequence: TGCGCCAGCAGAATGGACGTGGGACAGGGGATTCAGCAGTACTTC. The encoded protein is CASRMDVGQGIQQYF.

CDR3 DNA: TGTGCCAGCAGCTTAGGACGGACTAGCTCTGGGGCCAACGTCCTGACTTTC. It yields the protein CASSLGRTSSGANVLTF. The rearrangement links TRBV7-9 to TRBJ2-6, with 7 bases identical to TRBD2. CDR1 is SEHNR, CDR2 FQNEAQ, per germline (reference sequence). This CDR3 is 17 amino acids long. Unmatched junction bases numbered 3, after V lost 1 base and J lost 0 bases. The whole variable domain, remainder taken from reference TRBV7-9 and TRBJ2-6, is DTGVSQNPRHKITKRGQNVTFRCDPISEHNRLYWYRQTLGQGPEFLTYFQNEAQLEKSRLLSDRFSAERPKGSFSTLEIQRTEQGDSAMYLCASSLGRTSSGANVLTFGAGSRLTVL.

In regard to this clonotype: Lacking the conserved final phenylalanine or tryptophan, this CDR3 likely reflects a read error. The rearrangement uses TRBV29-1 and TRBJ2-5; 9 positions match TRBD1. From germline, CDR1 is SQVTM and CDR2 ANQGSEA. V trimming: 6 bases; J trimming: 6 bases; junction bases outside the gene matches: 14. This CDR3 spans 15 amino acids. The CDR3 DNA follows: TGCAGCGTGATAAATACAGGGGGCGCGGGAAAGACCCAGTACTTA. Its translation: CSVINTGGAGKTQYL.

The chain employs TRBV29-1 and TRBJ2-3; weak D call: TRBD2 (5 bases). Germline loops: CDR1 SQVTM, CDR2 ANQGSEA. This CDR3 is built from 13 residues. The V end was cut by 2 bases, the J end by 5 bases, with 11 bases between. CDR3 DNA: TGCAGCGTTGAAACGGCGGCGGGAGATACGCAGTATTTT. Protein: CSVETAAGDTQYF.

J is TRBJ2-5 and V is TRBV29-1, with TRBD2 as a possible D gene (7 bases). The CDR3 spans 14 residues. V gave up 7 bases and J gave up 5 bases, with 20 bases separating them. CDR1 SQVTM and CDR2 ANQGSEA come from the germline V gene. For the CDR3, the DNA is TGCAGCGCGAGCGGGGCAGGGGCTTGGGAGACCCAGTACTTC. Residues: CSASGAGAWETQYF. The entire variable domain, with the rest obtained from reference TRBV29-1 and TRBJ2-5, is as follows: SAVISQKPSRDICQRGTSLTIQCQVDSQVTMMFWYRQQPGQSLTLIATANQGSEATYESGFVIDKFPISRPNLTFSTLTVSNMSPEDSSIYLCSASGAGAWETQYFGPGTRLLVL.